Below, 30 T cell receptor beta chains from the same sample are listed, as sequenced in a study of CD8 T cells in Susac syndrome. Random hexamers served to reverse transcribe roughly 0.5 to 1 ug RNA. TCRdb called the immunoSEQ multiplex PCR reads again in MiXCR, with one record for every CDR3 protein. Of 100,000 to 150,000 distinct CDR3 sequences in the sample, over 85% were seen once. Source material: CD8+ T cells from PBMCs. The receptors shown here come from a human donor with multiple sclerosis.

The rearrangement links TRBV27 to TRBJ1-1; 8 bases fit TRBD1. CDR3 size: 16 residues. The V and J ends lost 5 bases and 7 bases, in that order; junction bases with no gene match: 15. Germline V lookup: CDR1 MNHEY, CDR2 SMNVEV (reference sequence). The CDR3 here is CASSLSGQEPLREAFF. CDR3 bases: TGTGCCAGCAGTCTCTCGGGACAGGAACCTCTCCGTGAAGCTTTCTTT.

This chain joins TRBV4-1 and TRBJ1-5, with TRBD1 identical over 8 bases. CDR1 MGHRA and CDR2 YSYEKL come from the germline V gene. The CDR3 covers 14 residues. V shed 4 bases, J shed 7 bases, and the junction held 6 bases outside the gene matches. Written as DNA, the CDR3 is TGCGCCAGCAGCCTAAGACAGGGGAACCAGCCCCAGCATTTT. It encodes CASSLRQGNQPQHF.

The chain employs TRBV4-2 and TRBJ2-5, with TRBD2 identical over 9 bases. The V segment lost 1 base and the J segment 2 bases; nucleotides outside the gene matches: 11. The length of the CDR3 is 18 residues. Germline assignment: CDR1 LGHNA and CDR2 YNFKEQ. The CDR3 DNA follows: TGTGCCAGCAGCCAAGCCCGGCGGGGGGGGGCGACACAAGAGACCCAGTACTTC. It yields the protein CASSQARRGGATQETQYF.

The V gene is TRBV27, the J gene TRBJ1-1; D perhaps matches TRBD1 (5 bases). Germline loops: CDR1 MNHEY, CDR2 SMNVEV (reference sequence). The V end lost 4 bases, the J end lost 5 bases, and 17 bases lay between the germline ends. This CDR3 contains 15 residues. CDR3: CASSSGDGRRTEAFF. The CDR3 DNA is TGTGCCAGCAGTTCTGGGGACGGACGAAGGACTGAAGCTTTCTTT.

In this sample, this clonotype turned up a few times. The CDR3 nucleotides read TGTGCCAGCAGCACAAACACCGGGGAGCTGTTTTTT. It yields the protein CASSTNTGELFF. V gene TRBV9 combines with J gene TRBJ2-2, with D unclear. CDR1 and CDR2 (germline): SGDLS, YYNGEE. Trimming stripped 4 bases from V and 2 bases from J, with 3 bases between. The CDR3 loop spans 12 amino acids.

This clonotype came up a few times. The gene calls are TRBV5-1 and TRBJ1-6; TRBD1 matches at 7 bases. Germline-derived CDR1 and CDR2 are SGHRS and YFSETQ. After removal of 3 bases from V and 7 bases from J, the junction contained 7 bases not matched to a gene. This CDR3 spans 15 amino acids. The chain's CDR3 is CASSYTGTDNSPLHF. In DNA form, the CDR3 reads TGCGCCAGCAGCTATACCGGGACAGACAATTCACCCCTCCACTTT.

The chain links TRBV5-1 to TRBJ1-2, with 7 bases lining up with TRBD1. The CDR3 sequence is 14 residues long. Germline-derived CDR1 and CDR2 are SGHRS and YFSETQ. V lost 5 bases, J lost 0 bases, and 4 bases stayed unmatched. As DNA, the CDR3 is TGCGCCAGCAGAGGGGACAGTACTAACTATGGCTACACCTTC. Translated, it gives CASRGDSTNYGYTF.

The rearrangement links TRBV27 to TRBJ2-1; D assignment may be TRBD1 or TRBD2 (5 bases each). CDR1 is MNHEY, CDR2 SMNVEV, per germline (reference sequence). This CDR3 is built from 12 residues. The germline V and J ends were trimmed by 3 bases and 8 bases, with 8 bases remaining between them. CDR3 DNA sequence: TGTGCCAGCAGTTTTGGGGGTTATGAGCAGTTCTTC. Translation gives CASSFGGYEQFF.

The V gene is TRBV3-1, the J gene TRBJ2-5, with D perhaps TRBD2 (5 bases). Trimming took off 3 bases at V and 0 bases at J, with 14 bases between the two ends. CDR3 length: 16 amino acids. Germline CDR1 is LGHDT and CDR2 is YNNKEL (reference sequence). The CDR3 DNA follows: TGTGCCAGCAGCCATTACGCGGGCCCAAACCAAGAGACCCAGTACTTC. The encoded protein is CASSHYAGPNQETQYF.

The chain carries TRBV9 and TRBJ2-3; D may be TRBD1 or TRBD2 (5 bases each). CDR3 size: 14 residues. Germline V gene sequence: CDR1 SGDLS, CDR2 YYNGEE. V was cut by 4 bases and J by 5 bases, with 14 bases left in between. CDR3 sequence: CASSLGESGDTQYF. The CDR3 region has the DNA TGTGCCAGCAGCCTGGGGGAGTCCGGAGATACGCAGTATTTT.

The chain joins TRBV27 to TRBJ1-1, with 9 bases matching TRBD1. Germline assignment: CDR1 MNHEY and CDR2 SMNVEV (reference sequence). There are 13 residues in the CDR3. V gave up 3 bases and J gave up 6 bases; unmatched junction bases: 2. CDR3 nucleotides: TGTGCCAGCAGTTTGGGACAGGGACCTGAAGCTTTCTTT. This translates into CASSLGQGPEAFF.

This CDR3 reads CASSSPLRLQETQYF. DNA of the CDR3: TGTGCCAGCAGCTCCCCCCTACGACTCCAAGAGACCCAGTACTTC. This chain links TRBV7-9 with TRBJ2-5; the D is unclear. CDR3 length: 15 residues. Germline CDR1 SEHNR, CDR2 FQNEAQ (reference sequence). V dropped 4 bases and J dropped 1 base, with 13 bases sitting between them.

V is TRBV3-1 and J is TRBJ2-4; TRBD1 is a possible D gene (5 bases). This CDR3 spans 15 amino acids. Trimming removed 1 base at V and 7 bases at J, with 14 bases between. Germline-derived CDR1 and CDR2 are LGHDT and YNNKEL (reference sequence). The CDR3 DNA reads TGTGCCAGCAGCCAAGTTGATGCTGGGGCCAACATTCAGTACTTC. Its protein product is CASSQVDAGANIQYF.

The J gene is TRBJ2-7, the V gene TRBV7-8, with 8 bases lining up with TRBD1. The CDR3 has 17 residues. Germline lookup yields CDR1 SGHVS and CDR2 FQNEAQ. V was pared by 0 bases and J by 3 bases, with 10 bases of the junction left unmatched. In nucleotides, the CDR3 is TGTGCCAGCAGCTTAGCGCCAGGACAGGGTTGGGGCTACGAGCAGTACTTC. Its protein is CASSLAPGQGWGYEQYF.

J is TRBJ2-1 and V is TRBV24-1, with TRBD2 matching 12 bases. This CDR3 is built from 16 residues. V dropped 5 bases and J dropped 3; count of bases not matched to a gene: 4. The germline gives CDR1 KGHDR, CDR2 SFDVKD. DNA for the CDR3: TGTGCCACCAGTGGCCGACTAGCGGGAGACTACAATGAGCAGTTCTTC. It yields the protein CATSGRLAGDYNEQFF.

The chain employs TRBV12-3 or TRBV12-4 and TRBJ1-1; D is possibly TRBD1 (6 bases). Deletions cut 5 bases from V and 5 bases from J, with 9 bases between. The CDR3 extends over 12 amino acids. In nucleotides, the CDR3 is TGTGCCAGCAGTACAGGGTGGACTGAAGCTTTCTTT. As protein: CASSTGWTEAFF.

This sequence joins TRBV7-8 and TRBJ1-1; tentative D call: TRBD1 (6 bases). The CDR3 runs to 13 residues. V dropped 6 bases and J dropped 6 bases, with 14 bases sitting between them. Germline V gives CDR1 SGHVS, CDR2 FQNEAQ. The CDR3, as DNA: TGTGCCAGCAGTCTAGGGGGGCTTTCTGAAGCTTTCTTT. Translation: CASSLGGLSEAFF.

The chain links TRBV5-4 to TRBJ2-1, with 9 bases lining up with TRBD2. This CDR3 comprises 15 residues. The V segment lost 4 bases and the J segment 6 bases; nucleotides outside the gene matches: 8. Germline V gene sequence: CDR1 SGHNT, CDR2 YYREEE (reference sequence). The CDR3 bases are TGTGCCAGCAGCGCCGCGGGGGGGCCGAGCAATGAGCAGTTCTTC. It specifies CASSAAGGPSNEQFF.

This CDR3 is CASSSRGTGYGYTF. As DNA, the CDR3 is TGTGCCAGCAGTTCCCGAGGGACAGGGTATGGCTACACCTTC. V and J are TRBV27 and TRBJ1-2, with 9 bases lining up with TRBD1. J was trimmed by 5 bases and V by 4 bases; bases with no gene match: 5. This CDR3 comprises 14 residues. Germline V gives CDR1 MNHEY, CDR2 SMNVEV (reference sequence).

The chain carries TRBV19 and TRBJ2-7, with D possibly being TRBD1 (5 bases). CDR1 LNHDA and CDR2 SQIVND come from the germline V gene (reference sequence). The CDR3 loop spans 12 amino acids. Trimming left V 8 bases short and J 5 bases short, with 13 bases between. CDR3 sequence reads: CASPTGANEQYV. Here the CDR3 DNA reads TGTGCCAGTCCAACTGGGGCGAACGAGCAGTACGTC.

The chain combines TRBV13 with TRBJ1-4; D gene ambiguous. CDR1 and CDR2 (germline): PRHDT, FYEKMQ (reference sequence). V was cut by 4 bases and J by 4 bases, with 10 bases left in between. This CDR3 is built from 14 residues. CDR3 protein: CASSSDGDNEKLFF. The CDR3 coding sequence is TGTGCCAGCAGCTCTGACGGGGATAATGAAAAACTGTTTTTT.

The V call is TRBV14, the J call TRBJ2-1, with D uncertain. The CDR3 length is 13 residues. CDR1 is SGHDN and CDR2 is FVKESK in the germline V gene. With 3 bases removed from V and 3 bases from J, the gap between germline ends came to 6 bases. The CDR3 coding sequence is TGTGCCAGCAGCCATACGGTCTACAATGAGCAGTTCTTC. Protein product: CASSHTVYNEQFF.

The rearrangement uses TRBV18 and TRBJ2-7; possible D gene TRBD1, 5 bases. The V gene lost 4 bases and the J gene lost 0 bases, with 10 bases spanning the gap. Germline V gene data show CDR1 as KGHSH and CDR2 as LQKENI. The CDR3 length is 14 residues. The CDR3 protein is CASSRPDTSYEQYF. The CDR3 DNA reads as TGTGCCAGCTCACGACCGGACACCTCCTACGAGCAGTACTTC.

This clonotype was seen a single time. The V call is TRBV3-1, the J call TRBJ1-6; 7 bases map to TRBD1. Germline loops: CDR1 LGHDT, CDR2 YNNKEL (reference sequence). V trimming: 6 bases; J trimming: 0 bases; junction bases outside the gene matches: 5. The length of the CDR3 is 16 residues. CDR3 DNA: TGTGCCAGCAGACTTCAGGGGGGCTCCTATAATTCACCCCTCCACTTT. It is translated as CASRLQGGSYNSPLHF.

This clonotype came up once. The CDR3 DNA is TGTGCCAGCAGCCCACGGGACGTAGCCAAAAACATTCAGTACTTC. It is translated as CASSPRDVAKNIQYF. The rearrangement joins TRBV13 to TRBJ2-4; D possibly uses TRBD1 or TRBD2 (5 bases each). The CDR3 is 15 residues long. Germline-derived CDR1 and CDR2 are PRHDT and FYEKMQ (reference sequence). V lost 5 bases and J 0 bases, leaving 11 bases between the germline ends. The variable domain in full, with the rest retrieved from reference TRBV13 and TRBJ2-4, is AAGVIQSPRHLIKEKRETATLKCYPIPRHDTVYWYQQGPGQDPQFLISFYEKMQSDKGSIPDRFSAQQFSDYHSELNMSSLELGDSALYFCASSPRDVAKNIQYFGAGTRLSVL.

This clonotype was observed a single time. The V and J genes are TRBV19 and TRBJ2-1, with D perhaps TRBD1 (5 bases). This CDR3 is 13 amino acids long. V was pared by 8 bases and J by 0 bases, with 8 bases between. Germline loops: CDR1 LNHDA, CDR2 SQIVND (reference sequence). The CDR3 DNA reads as TGTGCCAGTTTGGACACCTCCTACAATGAGCAGTTCTTC. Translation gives CASLDTSYNEQFF.

CDR3 bases: TGTGCCAGCAGGCCTACAGGGGAAATGGGCGAGACCCAGTACTTC. It encodes CASRPTGEMGETQYF. The rearrangement uses TRBV7-8 and TRBJ2-5; 7 nucleotides match TRBD1. V was pared by 6 bases and J by 5 bases, with 12 bases of the junction left unmatched. From germline, CDR1 is SGHVS and CDR2 FQNEAQ. CDR3 length: 15 amino acids.

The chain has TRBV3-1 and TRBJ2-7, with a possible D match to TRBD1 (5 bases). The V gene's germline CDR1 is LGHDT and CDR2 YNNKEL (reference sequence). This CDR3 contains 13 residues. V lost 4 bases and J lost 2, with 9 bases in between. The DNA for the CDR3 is TGTGCCAGCAGCCGGGGCAGCACCTACGAGCAGTACGTC. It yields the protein CASSRGSTYEQYV.

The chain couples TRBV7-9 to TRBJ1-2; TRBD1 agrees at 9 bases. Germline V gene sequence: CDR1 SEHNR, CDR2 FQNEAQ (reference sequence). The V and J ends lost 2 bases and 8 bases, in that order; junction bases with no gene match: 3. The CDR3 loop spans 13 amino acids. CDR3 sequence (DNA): TGTGCCAGCAGCTTAAGGGACAGGGACGGCTACACCTTC. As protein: CASSLRDRDGYTF.

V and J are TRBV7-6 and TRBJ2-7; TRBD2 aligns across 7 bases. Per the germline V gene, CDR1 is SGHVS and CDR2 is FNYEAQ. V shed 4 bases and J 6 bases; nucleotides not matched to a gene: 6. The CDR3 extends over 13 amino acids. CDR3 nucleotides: TGTGCCAGCAGCTCTACCCTAGCGGCCGAGCAGTACGTC. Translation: CASSSTLAAEQYV.